The T cell receptor beta chain under discussion was sequenced for a study of blood T cells in healthy people across ages. Study-wide results and limits: Long-lived donors exceeded aged donors in naive CD4+ cells and diversity. Per-million-T-cell TCR beta diversity fell roughly linearly with age.

This CDR3 comprises 11 residues. Trimming pared 7 bases from V and 5 bases from J, leaving 10 bases between. CDR1 is DFQATT and CDR2 is SNEGSKA in the germline V gene (reference sequence). This clonotype was detected a few times. Its specificity is not known. Each donor gave 9.5 to 10 milliliters of peripheral blood. The authors ran a second PCR of 7 to 11 cycles using a sample-barcoded 5' primer and a J-beta primer mix. TCRdb analysed the 5' RACE reads with MiXCR anew, one entry per CDR3 protein. The sample consists of 650,000 to 1,000,000 distinct CDR3 sequences, roughly 34% of them appearing once. Sequencing input: blood. This TCR was sampled from a man aged 18 to 30 in good health. The V and J genes are TRBV20-1 and TRBJ2-3; D may match TRBD1 or TRBD2 (5 bases each). Here the CDR3 DNA reads TGCAGTGTCGGGGACCGAGATACGCAGTATTTT. Residues: CSVGDRDTQYF.